This passage covers 5 T cell receptor beta chains from one sample sequenced in a study of a mutant IDH1 vaccine in newly diagnosed glioma. TCRdb keeps only in-frame clones here, not all; method: immunoSEQ multiplex PCR. The sample holds about 94,000 clones, nearly 90% seen once. Their recognized antigens are unknown. Time point described: week 47, end of study. With topical imiquimod, each dose of the vaccine consisted of 300 ug of mutant IDH1 20-mer peptide. The sequenced sample was PBMCs, obtained from a glioma patient whose treatment included an IDH1 peptide vaccine. The receptors derive from a woman aged 45-59 years with glioma.

The V and J genes are TRBV5-8 and TRBJ1-2; D is uncertain. The CDR3 is 13 residues long. Looked up from germline, CDR1 is SGHTS and CDR2 is YDEGEE. V gave up 1 base and J gave up 4 bases, with 8 bases separating them. The DNA of the CDR3 is TGTGCCAGCAGCTTGAAGGTAGTCTATGGCTACACCTTC. This codes for CASSLKVVYGYTF.

CDR3 nucleotide sequence: TGTGCCAGCAGTCCCCCGGGATCTGTGGAAAAACTGTTTTTT. Translated, it gives CASSPPGSVEKLFF. This sequence joins TRBV28 and TRBJ1-4; D call uncertain. Germline values: CDR1 MDHEN, CDR2 SYDVKM. The CDR3 has 14 amino acids. V was cut by 5 bases and J by 8 bases, with 15 bases left in between. The entire variable domain, with the rest obtained from reference TRBV28 and TRBJ1-4, is as follows: DVKVTQSSRYLVKRTGEKVFLECVQDMDHENMFWYRQDPGLGLRLIYFSYDVKMKEKGDIPEGYSVSREKKERFSLILESASTNQTSMYLCASSPPGSVEKLFFGSGTQLSVL.

This clone was recorded only once. The V gene is TRBV5-1, the J gene TRBJ2-3; D ambiguous. In germline, CDR1 is SGHRS, CDR2 YFSETQ. Trimming shortened V by 7 bases and J by 5 bases, and 5 bases separated the two germline ends. This CDR3 is 10 amino acids long. CDR3 loop: CASLGDTQYF. The CDR3 DNA is TGCGCCAGCCTGGGAGATACGCAGTATTTT. The full variable domain, rest sourced from reference TRBV5-1 and TRBJ2-3, is KAGVTQTPRYLIKTRGQQVTLSCSPISGHRSVSWYQQTPGQGLQFLFEYFSETQRNKGNFPGRFSGRQFSNSRSEMNVSTLELGDSALYLCASLGDTQYFGPGTRLTVL.

The chain links TRBV7-6 to TRBJ2-7; D may correspond to TRBD1 or TRBD2 (6 bases each). V dropped 0 bases and J dropped 4 bases, with 13 bases sitting between them. Germline-derived CDR1 and CDR2 are SGHVS and FNYEAQ. This CDR3 comprises 15 residues. CDR3 residues: CASSLASGANYEQYF. The CDR3 region has the DNA TGTGCCAGCAGCTTAGCTTCGGGGGCTAATTACGAGCAGTACTTC. Using reference TRBV7-6 and TRBJ2-7 for the parts outside the CDR3, the full variable domain is GAGVSQSPRYKVTKRGQDVALRCDPISGHVSLYWYRQALGQGPEFLTYFNYEAQQDKSGLPNDRFSAERPEGSISTLTIQRTEQRDSAMYRCASSLASGANYEQYFGPGTRLTVT.

The genes are TRBV4-1 and TRBJ1-2; D ambiguous. Germline V gene lookup returns CDR1 MGHRA and CDR2 YSYEKL. The CDR3 covers 14 residues. Trimming took off 0 bases at V and 6 bases at J, with 11 bases between the two ends. CDR3 protein: CASSQDWGWDGYTF. The CDR3 DNA is TGCGCCAGCAGCCAAGATTGGGGTTGGGATGGCTACACCTTC.